This note documents a single T cell receptor beta chain sequence. The antigen is unknown. Terminally differentiated effector memory CD45RA+ cells were left out of the naive CD8 fraction, which was CD45RO-negative and positively selected for CCR7. These data are taken from a study of shared clonotypes between healthy human individuals. General study findings and limits: Some naive CD4 clonotypes, 4% to 6%, turned up in common across several donors.

The CDR3 has 16 residues. Germline V gene data show CDR1 as SGHRS and CDR2 as YFSETQ. V lost 4 bases to trimming and J lost 1 base; unmatched junction nucleotides: 6. The repertoire was sequenced with immunoSEQ multiplex PCR; TCRdb's copy has only in-frame clones and lacks some. The table shows about 680,000 clones, with under 95% occurring only once. This rearrangement joins TRBV5-1 to TRBJ2-2, with 8 bases fitting TRBD2. This clonotype was obtained from a man aged 25 to 45 in good health. Sequenced sample: naive CD8+ T cells sorted from blood. The CDR3 DNA is TGCGCCAGCAGCCCCTATCGGGAGGGGAACACCGGGGAGCTGTTTTTT. Amino acids: CASSPYREGNTGELFF.